This T cell receptor (beta chain) was sequenced during a study of blood T cell repertoires in COVID-19. Study-wide context: T cells, B-cell-depleted T cells, or PBMCs supplied cDNA or gDNA.

CDR1 and CDR2 from the germline V gene are MNHEY and SMNVEV (reference sequence). Trimming at V came to 7 bases and at J to 4 bases, leaving 8 bases not matched to a gene. The CDR3 extends over 15 amino acids. Profiling relied on immunoSEQ multiplex PCR, and the TCRdb table lists in-frame clones only, not all of them. This sample carries approximately 220,000 clones, around four fifths of them seen once, and the ten largest clones take about 4.6%. The study drew participants aged about 18 to 95 years from about two dozen US areas. Each participant's cohort was designated according to participant-reported clinical history.

The receptor comes from a woman aged 50 to 60 who had been exposed to COVID-19. Sequencing was done on a sample of PBMCs or T cells enriched from blood (not recorded which). The chain recombines TRBV27 with TRBJ2-2; 8 bases line up with TRBD2. CDR3 sequence reads: CASTRGGLGTGELFF. The CDR3 DNA reads TGTGCCAGCACCCGGGGGGGCCTAGGCACCGGGGAGCTGTTTTTT.